This T cell receptor beta chain was captured by sequencing in a study of control samples from healthy donors and cancer patients. Germline trimming cut 1 base from V and 4 bases from J; bases unmatched to any gene: 2. The CDR3 is made up of 17 amino acids. Per germline, CDR1 KGHDR and CDR2 SFDVKD. Produced via immunoSEQ multiplex PCR; TCRdb's table is partial and in-frame only. The repertoire holds 190,000 or so clones, with around 93% as singletons. This chain joins TRBV24-1 and TRBJ2-2; 13 nucleotides align to TRBD2. The sample comprised blood. The clonotype originates from a man aged 18 to 29 in good health. CDR3 nucleotides: TGTGCCACCAGTGATTTAGGACTAGCGGGGGTCACCGGGGAGCTGTTTTTT. This sequence encodes CATSDLGLAGVTGELFF.